This entry lists 27 T cell receptor beta chains sequenced from one sample in a study of T-cell memory formation after mild COVID-19. TCRdb re-called the 5' RACE reads through MiXCR, storing one row per CDR3 protein. The sample has more than 250,000 distinct CDR3 sequences, over 15% seen once. Material: PBMCs or a T cell subset sorted from them (not recorded which). The receptors shown here come from a man aged 18 to 29 who had mild COVID-19 (a few samples of this study predate the infection). Cell type and time point are not known.

This chain connects TRBV6-2 or TRBV6-3 to TRBJ2-7; possible D gene TRBD1, 5 bases. The CDR3 has 14 residues. V gave up 7 bases and J gave up 13 bases, with 26 bases separating them. The V gene's germline CDR1 is MNHEY and CDR2 SVGEGT. The CDR3 DNA sequence: TGTGCCAGCACACCTTCGACAAGGGGCCGACGCCGATACTTC. Amino acid sequence: CASTPSTRGRRRYF.

This clonotype has ten or more counts. This rearrangement joins TRBV28 to TRBJ1-3, with D perhaps TRBD1 (5 bases). Looked up from germline, CDR1 is MDHEN and CDR2 is SYDVKM. This CDR3 region has 15 residues. V was cut by 6 bases and J by 3 bases, with 15 bases left in between. The CDR3 is CASSPPGGYGNTIYF. The CDR3 DNA reads as TGTGCCAGCAGCCCCCCTGGGGGATATGGAAACACCATATATTTT.

The chain links TRBV12-3 or TRBV12-4 to TRBJ2-1, with D perhaps TRBD2 (5 bases). V gave up 5 bases and J gave up 4 bases, with 9 bases separating them. CDR3 size: 13 residues. CDR3 sequence: CASSPPGYNEQFF. The CDR3 nucleotides read TGTGCCAGCAGTCCCCCGGGATACAATGAGCAGTTCTTC.

This clonotype was seen at least ten times. This chain uses TRBV20-1 with TRBJ1-2; maybe TRBD1 (6 bases). With 1 base removed from V and 4 bases from J, the gap between germline ends came to 13 bases. Germline V lookup: CDR1 DFQATT, CDR2 SNEGSKA (reference sequence). This CDR3 has 14 amino acids. In nucleotides, the CDR3 is TGCAGTGCTAGAGTCCCAGGGGCCTCCTATGGCTACACCTTC. Protein sequence: CSARVPGASYGYTF.

This clonotype was seen many times. V usage is TRBV6-5 and J usage is TRBJ2-7, with 7 bases matching TRBD1. The V segment lost 2 bases and the J segment 1 base; nucleotides outside the gene matches: 11. Germline V gene data show CDR1 as MNHEY and CDR2 as SVGAGI. The CDR3 length is 17 residues. CDR3 DNA sequence: TGTGCCAGCAGTTACGGTTTCAGGGCAGGGGGATCCTACGAGCAGTACTTC. Protein: CASSYGFRAGGSYEQYF.

This clonotype was observed at least ten times. V and J are TRBV12-3 or TRBV12-4 and TRBJ2-3; 8 bases align to TRBD1. The CDR3 runs to 12 residues. V trimming: 6 bases; J trimming: 5 bases; junction bases outside the gene matches: 1. The CDR3 here is CASRDRGDTQYF. CDR3 nucleotides: TGTGCCAGCAGAGACAGGGGAGATACGCAGTATTTT.

This chain connects TRBV11-2 to TRBJ1-2; a weak D match, TRBD1 (6 bases). The germline V gene has CDR1 SGHAT and CDR2 FQNNGV. This CDR3 is 14 amino acids long. V was trimmed by 0 bases and J by 4 bases, leaving 9 bases between them. The CDR3 DNA is TGTGCCAGCAGCTTAGATCAGGGGAGCTATGGCTACACCTTC. As protein: CASSLDQGSYGYTF.

This clonotype has more than one count but fewer than ten. The genes are TRBV30 and TRBJ2-2; D could derive from TRBD1 or TRBD2 (5 bases each). The length of the CDR3 is 14 residues. The germline gives CDR1 GTSNPN, CDR2 SVGIG (reference sequence). V lost 5 bases, J lost 3 bases, and 13 bases lay in between. The CDR3 nucleotides read TGTGCCTGGGGGGTTGGGGGATACACCGGGGAGCTGTTTTTT. Its protein product is CAWGVGGYTGELFF.

This clonotype was counted ten times or more. The rearrangement joins TRBV5-1 to TRBJ2-7, with 7 positions matching TRBD1. The CDR3 length is 16 residues. Germline V CDR1 and CDR2: SGHRS, YFSETQ. The junction had 13 bases not matched to a gene; V was cut back by 4 bases and J by 3 bases. CDR3 coding DNA: TGCGCCAGCAGCGGGGTGACAGGGAAGGTAGGCTACGAGCAGTACTTC. Its protein is CASSGVTGKVGYEQYF.

The genes are TRBV9 and TRBJ2-5, with D perhaps TRBD1 or TRBD2 (5 bases each). V lost 3 bases, J lost 0 bases, and 9 bases lay in between. CDR1 and CDR2 (germline): SGDLS, YYNGEE. This CDR3 contains 14 residues. The DNA of the CDR3 is TGTGCCAGCAGCGCACTGGGGGACCAAGAGACCCAGTACTTC. Encoded protein: CASSALGDQETQYF.

The CDR3: CASSYGLAGGREQFF. The CDR3 region has the DNA TGTGCCAGCAGCTATGGACTAGCGGGGGGCCGAGAGCAGTTCTTC. V is TRBV7-2 and J is TRBJ2-1; 14 bases line up with TRBD2. Germline V gene data show CDR1 as SGHTA and CDR2 as FQGNSA. CDR3 length equals 15 residues. Losses at the gene ends were 4 bases for V and 10 bases for J; bases not matched to a gene: 6.

In its sample, this clonotype was seen a few times. This chain joins TRBV7-2 and TRBJ1-2, with a weak D call TRBD1 (5 bases). Germline assignment: CDR1 SGHTA and CDR2 FQGNSA. CDR3 size: 15 residues. Trimming shortened V by 2 bases and J by 3 bases, and 13 bases separated the two germline ends. In DNA form, the CDR3 reads TGTGCCAGCAGCTTAATTTATAGGGGAGACTATGGCTACACCTTC. It specifies CASSLIYRGDYGYTF.

This clonotype was found a few times. The chain has TRBV6-6 and TRBJ2-1; tentatively, D is TRBD1 (5 bases). Germline assignment: CDR1 MNHNY and CDR2 SVGAGI (reference sequence). The CDR3 runs to 15 residues. Trimming cost V 5 bases and J 6 bases, with 17 bases left between them. CDR3 sequence reads: CASSPPRVTFNEQFF. In DNA form, the CDR3 reads TGTGCCAGCAGTCCTCCCAGGGTGACCTTCAATGAGCAGTTCTTC.

This chain joins TRBV14 and TRBJ2-7; 11 bases align to TRBD2. The germline V gene encodes CDR1 SGHDN and CDR2 FVKESK. This CDR3 has 17 residues. V lost 3 bases and J lost 2; bases outside the gene matches: 9. The CDR3 nucleotides read TGTGCCAGCAGCCACCCAACGAATAGCGGGGGGGCCTACGAGCAGTACTTC. It translates to CASSHPTNSGGAYEQYF.

This clonotype was observed many times. The J gene is TRBJ2-5, the V gene TRBV2, with D unresolved. In germline, CDR1 is SNHLY, CDR2 FYNNEI. V was cut by 5 bases and J by 5 bases, with 9 bases left in between. The length of the CDR3 is 12 residues. The CDR3 loop is CASSSQGETQYF. The CDR3, as DNA: TGTGCCAGCAGTTCCCAAGGGGAGACCCAGTACTTC.

The J gene is TRBJ2-7, the V gene TRBV2; 7 nucleotides agree with TRBD1. The CDR3 has 13 residues. Germline V CDR1 and CDR2: SNHLY, FYNNEI. V trimming: 9 bases; J trimming: 6 bases; junction bases outside the gene matches: 11. CDR3 bases: TGTGCCAGTACCTCTTCGACAGGGTCCGAGCAGTACGTC. It yields the protein CASTSSTGSEQYV.

This rearrangement joins TRBV6-6 to TRBJ2-2; D is unclear. The CDR3 extends over 14 amino acids. Germline V gives CDR1 MNHNY, CDR2 SVGAGI (reference sequence). V gave up 2 bases and J gave up 3 bases, with 7 bases separating them. CDR3 sequence (DNA): TGTGCCAGCAGTTACATGGCCTACACCGGGGAGCTGTTTTTT. This encodes CASSYMAYTGELFF.

This CDR3 is CASRILAGGPDEQFF. DNA of the CDR3: TGTGCCAGCAGGATACTAGCGGGGGGGCCGGATGAGCAGTTCTTC. The chain carries TRBV6-2 or TRBV6-3 and TRBJ2-1; 13 bases agree with TRBD2. Germline loops: CDR1 MNHEY, CDR2 SVGEGT. The V gene end was trimmed by 6 bases and the J gene end by 8 bases; junction bases not matched to a gene: 7. This CDR3 has 15 residues.

The chain uses TRBV29-1 and TRBJ2-5; no definite D call. Germline V gives CDR1 SQVTM, CDR2 ANQGSEA. Trimming left V 4 bases short and J 4 bases short, with 7 bases between. The CDR3 runs 11 residues. The CDR3 nucleotides are TGCAGCGTTGCCCAGCCAGAGACCCAGTACTTC. It yields the protein CSVAQPETQYF.

The chain carries TRBV20-1 and TRBJ2-2; 9 bases are shared with TRBD2. V dropped 6 bases and J dropped 1; count of bases not matched to a gene: 3. The CDR3 sequence is 14 residues long. CDR1 and CDR2 from the germline V gene are DFQATT and SNEGSKA (reference sequence). Here the CDR3 DNA reads TGCAGTGCGGCTAGCGGGGTGAACACCGGGGAGCTGTTTTTT. Amino acids: CSAASGVNTGELFF.

This clonotype was seen a few times. The chain carries TRBV5-1 and TRBJ1-2; 8 bases match TRBD1. The ends lost 0 bases at V and 8 bases at J; junction bases unmatched: 9. CDR3 length: 15 residues. Looked up from germline, CDR1 is SGHRS and CDR2 is YFSETQ. The CDR3 bases are TGCGCCAGCAGCTTGGCCGGACAGGGTTCGGGGGGCTACACCTTC. Translation gives CASSLAGQGSGGYTF.

The V gene is TRBV7-2, the J gene TRBJ2-3; D remains unclear. The CDR3 consists of 21 residues. Trimming pared 5 bases from V and 0 bases from J, leaving 30 bases between. The V gene's germline CDR1 is SGHTA and CDR2 FQGNSA. The CDR3: CASSPTFRGRLHPLSTDTQYF. In DNA form, the CDR3 reads TGTGCCAGCAGCCCAACCTTTAGAGGCAGACTCCACCCGCTCAGCACAGATACGCAGTATTTT.

The sample holds a few counts of this clonotype. V is TRBV4-2 and J is TRBJ2-5, with D possibly being TRBD2 (5 bases). V was cut by 5 bases and J by 1 base, with 14 bases left in between. Germline V gene lookup returns CDR1 LGHNA and CDR2 YNFKEQ. CDR3 size: 15 residues. The CDR3 DNA reads TGTGCCAGCAGCTTGGGGAGAAGAGGCCAAGAGACCCAGTACTTC. It encodes CASSLGRRGQETQYF.

CDR3 nucleotides: TGCGCCAGCAGCAACGGGAAGCGCAGCTCCTACGAGCAGTACTTC. It yields the protein CASSNGKRSSYEQYF. The J gene is TRBJ2-7, the V gene TRBV5-1, with D possibly TRBD2 on 5 matching bases. Germline CDR1 reads SGHRS; CDR2 reads YFSETQ. CDR3 length: 15 amino acids. V was clipped by 4 bases and J by 0 bases, with 14 bases between them.

The rearrangement joins TRBV2 to TRBJ2-1, with a tentative D call TRBD2 (5 bases). With 5 bases removed from V and 6 bases from J, the gap between germline ends came to 14 bases. This CDR3 comprises 14 residues. CDR1 and CDR2 (germline): SNHLY, FYNNEI. CDR3 sequence: CASSTRGAPNEQFF. In DNA form, the CDR3 reads TGTGCCAGCAGTACTCGGGGAGCGCCCAATGAGCAGTTCTTC. Looking up the rest from reference TRBV2 and TRBJ2-1 gives the full variable domain: EPEVTQTPSHQVTQMGQEVILRCVPISNHLYFYWYRQILGQKVEFLVSFYNNEISEKSEIFDDQFSVERPDGSNFTLKIRSTKLEDSAMYFCASSTRGAPNEQFFGPGTRLTVL.

The chain combines TRBV4-3 with TRBJ1-1, with D unresolved. In germline, CDR1 is LGHNA, CDR2 YSLEER. V lost 0 bases to trimming and J lost 3 bases, with 20 bases between them. The CDR3 length is 18 residues. CDR3 sequence reads: CASSQDRNWVAGDTEAFF. The CDR3 nucleotides read TGCGCCAGCAGCCAAGATCGGAATTGGGTGGCAGGAGACACTGAAGCTTTCTTT.

This clonotype was counted between two and nine times. This rearrangement joins TRBV7-9 to TRBJ2-1; unclear D gene. V dropped 2 bases and J dropped 0 bases, with 11 bases sitting between them. The CDR3 has 16 amino acids. In germline, CDR1 is SEHNR, CDR2 FQNEAQ (reference sequence). The CDR3 loop reads CASSLTVQSSYNEQFF. In DNA, the CDR3 is TGTGCCAGCAGCTTAACCGTCCAAAGCTCCTACAATGAGCAGTTCTTC.